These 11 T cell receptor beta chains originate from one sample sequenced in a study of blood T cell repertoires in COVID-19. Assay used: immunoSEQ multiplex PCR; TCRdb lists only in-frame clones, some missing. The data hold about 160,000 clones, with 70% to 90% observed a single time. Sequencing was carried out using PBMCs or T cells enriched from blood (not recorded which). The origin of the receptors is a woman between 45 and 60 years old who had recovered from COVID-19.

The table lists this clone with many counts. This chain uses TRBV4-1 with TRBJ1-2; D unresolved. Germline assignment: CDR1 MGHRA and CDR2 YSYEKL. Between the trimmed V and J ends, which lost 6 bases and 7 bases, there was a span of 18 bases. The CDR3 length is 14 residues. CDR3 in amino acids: CASRPNGRAPGYTF. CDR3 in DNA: TGCGCCAGCAGACCTAATGGGCGGGCCCCTGGCTACACCTTC.

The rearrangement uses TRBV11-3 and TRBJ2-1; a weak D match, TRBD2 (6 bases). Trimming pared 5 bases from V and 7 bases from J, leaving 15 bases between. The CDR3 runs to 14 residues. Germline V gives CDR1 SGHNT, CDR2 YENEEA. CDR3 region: CASSVPGDGNEQFF. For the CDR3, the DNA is TGTGCCAGCAGCGTCCCGGGGGATGGGAATGAGCAGTTCTTC.

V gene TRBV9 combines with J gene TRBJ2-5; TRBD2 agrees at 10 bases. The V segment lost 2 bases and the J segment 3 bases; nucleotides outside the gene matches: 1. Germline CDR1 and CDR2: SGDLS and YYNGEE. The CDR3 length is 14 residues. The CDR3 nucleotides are TGTGCCAGCAGCGTCGGACTAGCGGAAGAGACCCAGTACTTC. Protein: CASSVGLAEETQYF.

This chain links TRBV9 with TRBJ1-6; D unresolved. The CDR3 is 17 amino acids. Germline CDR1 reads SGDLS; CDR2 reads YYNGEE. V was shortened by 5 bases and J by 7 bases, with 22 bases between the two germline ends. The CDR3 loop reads CASRRTEGRALNSPLHF. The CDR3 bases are TGTGCCAGCAGGCGGACCGAGGGCCGTGCATTAAATTCACCCCTCCACTTT. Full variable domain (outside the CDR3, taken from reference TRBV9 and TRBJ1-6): DSGVTQTPKHLITATGQRVTLRCSPRSGDLSVYWYQQSLDQGLQFLIQYYNGEERAKGNILERFSAQQFPDLHSELNLSSLELGDSALYFCASRRTEGRALNSPLHFGNGTRLTVT.

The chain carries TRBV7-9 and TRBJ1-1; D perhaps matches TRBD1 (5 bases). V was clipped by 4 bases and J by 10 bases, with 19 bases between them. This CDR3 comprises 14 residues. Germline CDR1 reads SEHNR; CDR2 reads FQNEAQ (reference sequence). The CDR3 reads CASSSPLRQGRAFF. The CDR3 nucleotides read TGTGCCAGCAGCTCACCCCTTAGGCAGGGAAGAGCTTTCTTT.

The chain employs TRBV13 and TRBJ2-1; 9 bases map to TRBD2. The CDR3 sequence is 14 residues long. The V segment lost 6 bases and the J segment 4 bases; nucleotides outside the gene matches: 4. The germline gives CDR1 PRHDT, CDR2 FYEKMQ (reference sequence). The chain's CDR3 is CASSRRGGYNEQFF. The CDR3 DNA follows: TGTGCCAGCAGTCGGCGGGGGGGATACAATGAGCAGTTCTTC.

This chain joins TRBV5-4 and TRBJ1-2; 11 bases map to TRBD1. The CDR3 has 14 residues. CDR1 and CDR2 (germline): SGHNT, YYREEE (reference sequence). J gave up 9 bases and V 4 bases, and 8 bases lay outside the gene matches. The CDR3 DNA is TGTGCCAGCAGCCCGTGGACAGGGGGCTTGAGCTACACCTTC. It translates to CASSPWTGGLSYTF.

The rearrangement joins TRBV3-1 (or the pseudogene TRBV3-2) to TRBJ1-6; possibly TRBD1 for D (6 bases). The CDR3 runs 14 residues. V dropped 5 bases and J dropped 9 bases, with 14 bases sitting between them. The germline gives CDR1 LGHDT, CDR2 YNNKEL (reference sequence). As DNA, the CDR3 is TGTGCCAGCAGCACCCGGGGGGGGCTTTCACCCCTCCACTTT. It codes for CASSTRGGLSPLHF.

As DNA, the CDR3 is TGTGCCAGCAGTGCCGGGGGAGGAACTAATGAAAAACTGTTTTTT. This gives the protein CASSAGGGTNEKLFF. The rearrangement links TRBV2 to TRBJ1-4; possible D gene TRBD1, 5 bases. The V end was cut by 4 bases, the J end by 1 base, with 10 bases between. CDR1 is SNHLY, CDR2 FYNNEI, per germline. CDR3 length equals 15 residues.

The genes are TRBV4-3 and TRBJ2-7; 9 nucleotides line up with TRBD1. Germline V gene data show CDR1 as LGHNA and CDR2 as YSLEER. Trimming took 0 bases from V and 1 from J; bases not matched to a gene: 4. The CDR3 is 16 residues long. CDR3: CASSQDRGQGSYEQYF. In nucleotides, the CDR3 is TGCGCCAGCAGCCAAGATAGGGGACAGGGTTCCTACGAGCAGTACTTC.

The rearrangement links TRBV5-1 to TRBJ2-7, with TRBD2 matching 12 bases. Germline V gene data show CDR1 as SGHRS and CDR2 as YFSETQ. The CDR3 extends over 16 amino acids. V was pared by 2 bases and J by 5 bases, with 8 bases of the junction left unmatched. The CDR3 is CASSFSSGGAQDEQYF. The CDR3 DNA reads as TGCGCCAGCAGCTTCTCTAGCGGGGGGGCCCAGGACGAGCAGTACTTC.